This TCR beta chain stems from a study of cytomegalovirus exposure and HLA in healthy donors. The CDR3 is 14 amino acids. From germline, CDR1 is MDHEN and CDR2 SYDVKM. Concerning this clone: At one of its ends the junction is not consistent with the germline gene, which may arise from a read error.

The PCR had 60 Vbeta and 13 Jbeta primers. Profiling relied on immunoSEQ multiplex PCR, and the TCRdb table lists in-frame clones only, not all of them. The data show about 190,000 clones, with around 75% seen just once and about 1.6% held by the top ten. Sequencing was done on a sample of PBMCs. The receptor comes from a woman aged 45-65 years in good health and CMV-seronegative. The genes are TRBV28 and TRBJ1-2, with TRBD1 matching over 7 bases. The CDR3 DNA reads as TGTGCCAGCAGCTTATTGCAGGGGGACTATGGCTACACCTTC. It codes for CASSLLQGDYGYTF.